The clone carrying this TCR beta chain was recorded once. This sample stems from a study of blood T cell repertoires in COVID-19. As for the study in general: There were acute and convalescent COVID-19 samples, and they came from the United States, Italy and Spain. Nucleic acid was either cDNA or gDNA, and it came from T cells, B-cell-depleted T cells, or PBMCs.

Per the original data handling: Counts of nucleated cells, estimated from reference gene primer amplification, were obtained. Using immunoSEQ multiplex PCR, the repertoire was profiled, and TCRdb retains in-frame clones only, with some absent. The DNA gave D and trimming, while V, J and clone size come from that table. The sample includes roughly 150,000 clones, 75% to 85% of them seen just once. This CDR3 region has 16 residues. Germline lookup yields CDR1 SGHNT and CDR2 YYREEE (reference sequence). Unmatched junction bases numbered 8, after V lost 2 bases and J lost 3 bases. Sequenced material: peripheral blood. The sequence came from a man aged 60-69 years with acute or convalescent COVID-19. The chain has TRBV5-4 and TRBJ2-4, with 7 bases that match TRBD2. CDR3 nucleotides: TGTGCCAGCAGCTTTGGAGCGGGACGTAACAAAAACATTCAGTACTTC. This sequence encodes CASSFGAGRNKNIQYF.